The clone carrying this TCR beta chain was counted a single time. TCRdb's table, derived via immunoSEQ multiplex PCR, lists solely in-frame clones and lacks some. The sample contains fewer than 45,000 clones, over 85% of which appear only once. These data originate in a study of T cell changes during pregnancy in multiple sclerosis. Looked up from germline, CDR1 is MDHEN and CDR2 is SYDVKM. The CDR3 totals 12 residues. Trimming left V 5 bases short and J 9 bases short, with 14 bases between. The J gene is TRBJ2-7, the V gene TRBV28, with TRBD2 as a possible D gene (6 bases). This clonotype was sampled from a female donor in good health, enrolled as a control in a pregnancy study. This specimen was peripheral blood, taken in the third trimester of pregnancy. CDR3 nucleotide sequence: TGTGCCAGCAGTAGGACTACTGGGGGGCAGTACTTC. Translation: CASSRTTGGQYF.